This is a list of T cell receptor beta chains from one sample in a study of blood T cell repertoires in COVID-19. Clones were read by immunoSEQ multiplex PCR, and TCRdb kept only the in-frame ones, dropping some. The table includes about 190,000 clones, roughly four fifths detected once. The sample was peripheral blood. These receptors were obtained from a woman in her 40s with acute or convalescent COVID-19. CDR3s include the opening cysteine and the closing phenylalanine or tryptophan. D genes are given only for firm matches.

TRBV30	-	CAWSVPPGSGNTIYF
TRBV11-2	-	CASRGGDTHAYEQYF
TRBV28	-	CASSDRQNPYEQYF
TRBV6-6	TRBD1	CASNRRQGGSYEQYF
TRBV5-5	TRBD1	CASSPGQAIGGYTF
TRBV19	-	CASSNTGSTEAFF
TRBV28	-	CASSFTGWHTEAFF
TRBV28	-	CASSRHDTYYEQYF
TRBV27	TRBD1	CASSTRTGPNEQFF
TRBV2	TRBD1	CASLGTGGYEQYF
TRBV28	TRBD2	CASSLALAGGAKTQYF
TRBV5-6	-	CASSYTGIGSNQPQHF
TRBV4-2	-	CASSGSLYNEQFF
TRBV29-1	TRBD1	CSVVLPGGAETQYF
TRBV27	-	CASSPEGWSTDTQYF
TRBV27	-	CASSKGPSIGGYEQYF
TRBV28	-	CASSFILRRGPDTQYF
TRBV5-1	TRBD1	CASRRDSPTDTQYF
TRBV4-1	-	CASSQDGQGNEQFF
TRBV28	TRBD1	CASSFGDRGLLGTEAFF
TRBV9	-	CASSVASDTQYF
TRBV6-5	TRBD1	CASSPGRGLHEQYF
TRBV7-2	-	CASSLDQRWETQYF
TRBV24-1	TRBD1	CATSERQGDSNEQFF
TRBV14	-	CASSQDPARGSRELFF
TRBV14	-	CASSLTGGKTTNEKLFF
TRBV6-2/TRBV6-3	TRBD1	CASSRTGTREKLFF
TRBV5-5	TRBD2	CASSPTTSGGYNEQFF
TRBV24-1	-	CATGRDTKAYSNQPQHF
TRBV7-9	-	CASSPQGESYTF
TRBV7-9	-	CASSFGQYEQYF
TRBV2	-	CASSSGGNQPQHF
TRBV5-1	-	CASSTDYAADTQYF
TRBV28	TRBD1	CASSFNPGQGLGYTF
TRBV18	-	CASSLGTPILSGANVLTF
TRBV2	TRBD2	CASSAPSGGSDTQYF
TRBV19	TRBD1	CASSRRKVGGNTGELFF
TRBV7-2	-	CASSLITPEGAFF
TRBV18	-	CASPQDEGLDNEQFF
TRBV5-1	-	CASSLLSGTTNEKLFF
TRBV10-3	TRBD2	CAISATSGGKDTQYF
TRBV12-3/TRBV12-4	-	CASTVQNRGTQYF
TRBV4-1	TRBD2	CASSQVGGLAGEQYF
TRBV7-8	TRBD1	CASSTPRQGDLRNQPQHF
TRBV7-9	TRBD1	CASSSKAGTGGYNEQFF
TRBV10-3	-	CAISGTAGNTIYF
TRBV28	TRBD1	CAIPDRGVHYGYTF
TRBV18	-	CASSPRYF